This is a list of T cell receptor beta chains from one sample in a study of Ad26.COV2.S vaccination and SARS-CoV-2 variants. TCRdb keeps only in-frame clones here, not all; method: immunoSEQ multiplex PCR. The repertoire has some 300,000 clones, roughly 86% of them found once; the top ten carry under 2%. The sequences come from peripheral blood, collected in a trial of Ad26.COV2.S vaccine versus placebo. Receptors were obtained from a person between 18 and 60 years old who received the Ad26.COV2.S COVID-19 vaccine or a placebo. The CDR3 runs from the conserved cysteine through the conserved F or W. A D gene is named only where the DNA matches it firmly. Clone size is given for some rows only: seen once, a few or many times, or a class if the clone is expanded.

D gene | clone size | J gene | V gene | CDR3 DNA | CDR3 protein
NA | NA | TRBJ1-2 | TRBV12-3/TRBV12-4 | TGTGCCAGCAGTTTAGGGGACGGCTATGGCTACACCTTC | CASSLGDGYGYTF
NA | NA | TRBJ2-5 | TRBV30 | TGTGCCAGCGACTTCGGGACCCAGTACTTC | CASDFGTQYF
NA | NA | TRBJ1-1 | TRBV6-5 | TGTGCCAGCAGTACACATTCCGCGCCCAGGGCTTTCTTT | CASSTHSAPRAFF
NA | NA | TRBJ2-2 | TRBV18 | TGTGCCAGCTCGCAAACGGGACCTTCATTCGGGGAGCTGTTTTTT | CASSQTGPSFGELFF
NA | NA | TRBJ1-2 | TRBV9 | TGTGCCAGCAGCTTCCGGGCGCACGATGGCTACACCTTC | CASSFRAHDGYTF
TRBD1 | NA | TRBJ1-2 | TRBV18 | TGTGCCAGCTCACCACCGGACAGGGAAAATTATGGCTACACCTTC | CASSPPDRENYGYTF
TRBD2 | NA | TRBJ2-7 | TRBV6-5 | TGTGCCAGCGGGAGGGACTACGAGCAGTACTTC | CASGRDYEQYF
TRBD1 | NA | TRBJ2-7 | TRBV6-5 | TGTGCCAGCAGACTCCGGGACAGGGGCTCCTACGAGCAGTACTTC | CASRLRDRGSYEQYF
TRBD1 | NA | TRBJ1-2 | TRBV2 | TGTGCCAGCAGTGACCCGACAGGGACCCTCTATGGCTACACCTTC | CASSDPTGTLYGYTF
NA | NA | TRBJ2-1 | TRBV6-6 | TGTGCCAGCAGCTCCTCGGGGGGCGATGAGCAGTTCTTC | CASSSSGGDEQFF
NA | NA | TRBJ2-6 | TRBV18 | TGTGCCAGCTCCACGGAAACTGGGGCCAACGTCCTGACTTTC | CASSTETGANVLTF
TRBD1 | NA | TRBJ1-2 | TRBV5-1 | TGCGCCAGCAGCTTGGCCGCCGGGACAGGGCGGTACTATGGCTACACCTTC | CASSLAAGTGRYYGYTF
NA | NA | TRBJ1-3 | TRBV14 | TGTGCCAGCAGCCCCCTCCAGGTTTCTGGAAACACCATATATTTT | CASSPLQVSGNTIYF
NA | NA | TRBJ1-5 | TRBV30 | TGTGCCTGGAGTGTCCGGGGGCCCAGCAATCAGCCCCAGCATTTT | CAWSVRGPSNQPQHF
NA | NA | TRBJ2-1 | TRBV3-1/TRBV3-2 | TGTGCCAGCAGCCACAAAAACTCGGGTTACTACAATGAGCAGTTCTTC | CASSHKNSGYYNEQFF
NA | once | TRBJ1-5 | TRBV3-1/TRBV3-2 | TGTGCCAGCAGCCAATCAGGGGCGGTCGGCAATCAGCCCCAGCATTTT | CASSQSGAVGNQPQHF
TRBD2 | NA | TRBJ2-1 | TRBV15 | TGTGCCACCAGCAGAGATAGCGGGGGATATTACAATGAGCAGTTCTTC | CATSRDSGGYYNEQFF
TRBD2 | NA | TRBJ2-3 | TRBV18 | TGTGCCAGCTCCCCACGGATGGGGGAGGGGTCCACAGATACGCAGTATTTT | CASSPRMGEGSTDTQYF
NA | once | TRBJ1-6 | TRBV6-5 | TGTGCCAGCAGTTACCAGGGATCGGGGAATTCACCCCTCCACTTT | CASSYQGSGNSPLHF
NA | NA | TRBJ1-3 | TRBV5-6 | TGTGCCAGCAGCTTTCTCAGGGATTCCACTGGAAACACCATATATTTT | CASSFLRDSTGNTIYF
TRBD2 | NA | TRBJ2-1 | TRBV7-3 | TGTGCCAGCAGCTTGGGACTAAAAGGCGATGAGCAGTTCTTC | CASSLGLKGDEQFF
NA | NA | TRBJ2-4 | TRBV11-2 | TGTGCCAGCAGTCCCGCCGGGCTGAAAAACATTCAGTACTTC | CASSPAGLKNIQYF
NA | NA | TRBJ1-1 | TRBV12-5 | TGTGCTAGTGGTTTGGGAGGAGGGGAGGGTGAAGCTTTCTTT | CASGLGGGEGEAFF